The next 30 T cell receptor beta chains were all read from a single sample in a study of shared clonotypes between healthy human individuals (dated by TCRdb to 2019 to 2021). The library came from the immunoSEQ multiplex PCR assay. As stored in TCRdb, this immuneACCESS dataset retains in-frame rearrangements with V and J assigned. A fraction of the clones does not appear; measured against another copy, unresolved V genes explain less than half of the discrepancy, and the remainder lacks a known reason. In this sample the table shows approximately 530,000 clones, about 96% of which occur a single time. 0.064% of the sample lies in the top ten. The sequenced sample was naive CD4+ T cells sorted from blood. The cell subset or site label for this specimen denotes: CD45RA+ positively selected. The source of these receptors is a woman in her 30s in good health.

V gene TRBV4-1 combines with J gene TRBJ2-2, with D perhaps matching TRBD1 (6 bases). CDR1 is MGHRA and CDR2 is YSYEKL in the germline V gene. V shed 4 bases and J shed 5 bases, with 23 bases lying between them. This CDR3 region has 18 residues. This chain's CDR3 is CASSLPFSTRGGTGELFF. The CDR3, as DNA: TGCGCCAGCAGCCTCCCCTTCTCCACTAGAGGGGGTACCGGGGAGCTGTTTTTT.

The chain couples TRBV7-9 to TRBJ1-2; 7 nucleotides line up with TRBD1. Germline V gene data show CDR1 as SEHNR and CDR2 as FQNEAQ (reference sequence). Trimming cost V 4 bases and J 7 bases; bases outside gene matches: 9. This CDR3 is 14 amino acids long. The CDR3 here is CASSSGQGGGGYTF. The CDR3 DNA sequence: TGTGCCAGCAGCTCCGGGCAGGGGGGCGGTGGCTACACCTTC.

CDR3 loop: CASNRGGRSDTQYF. The DNA for the CDR3 is TGTGCCAGCAACCGGGGGGGAAGATCCGATACGCAGTATTTT. The chain combines TRBV28 with TRBJ2-3, with 8 positions matching TRBD2. CDR3 length: 14 amino acids. Germline trimming cut 7 bases from V and 6 bases from J; bases unmatched to any gene: 9. Germline values: CDR1 MDHEN, CDR2 SYDVKM. Full variable domain (remainder filled in from reference TRBV28 and TRBJ2-3): DVKVTQSSRYLVKRTGEKVFLECVQDMDHENMFWYRQDPGLGLRLIYFSYDVKMKEKGDIPEGYSVSREKKERFSLILESASTNQTSMYLCASNRGGRSDTQYFGPGTRLTVL.

Of note for this clone: This specimen includes other DNA sequences encoding the same CDR3. The CDR3 DNA follows: TGTGCCAGCAGTCTTACAGGGGGCTATGGCTACACCTTC. It is translated as CASSLTGGYGYTF. This chain connects TRBV28 to TRBJ1-2; 8 bases line up with TRBD1. Looked up from germline, CDR1 is MDHEN and CDR2 is SYDVKM. The CDR3 contains 13 residues. The J segment lost 4 bases and the V segment lost 5 bases, leaving 3 bases of the junction unmatched.

V is TRBV19 and J is TRBJ2-2; D gene uncertain. V gave up 5 bases and J gave up 3 bases, with 10 bases separating them. Germline V gene lookup returns CDR1 LNHDA and CDR2 SQIVND (reference sequence). The CDR3 spans 14 residues. The CDR3 reads CASSLAGHTGELFF. CDR3 DNA sequence: TGTGCCAGTAGTCTGGCAGGACACACCGGGGAGCTGTTTTTT. The whole variable domain, filled in from reference TRBV19 and TRBJ2-2, reads DGGITQSPKYLFRKEGQNVTLSCEQNLNHDAMYWYRQDPGQGLRLIYYSQIVNDFQKGDIAEGYSVSREKKESFPLTVTSAQKNPTAFYLCASSLAGHTGELFFGEGSRLTVL.

In nucleotides, the CDR3 is TGTGCCAGCTCACCACCCCGCGGGACAGGGGGCCTGTCTAGCACAGATACGCAGTATTTT. It codes for CASSPPRGTGGLSSTDTQYF. The V call is TRBV18, the J call TRBJ2-3; 12 bases fit TRBD1. The CDR3 contains 20 residues. CDR1 is KGHSH, CDR2 LQKENI, per germline. The J segment lost 0 bases and the V segment lost 0 bases, leaving 10 bases of the junction unmatched.

The V and J genes are TRBV7-9 and TRBJ2-7; 9 bases match TRBD1. Germline values: CDR1 SEHNR, CDR2 FQNEAQ (reference sequence). The CDR3 sequence is 15 residues long. With V trimmed by 0 bases and J by 4 bases, 4 bases remained unmatched. The CDR3 is CASSLAGQGGYEQYF. In DNA form, the CDR3 reads TGTGCCAGCAGCTTAGCGGGACAGGGTGGGTACGAGCAGTACTTC.

This clone has only one observation. V and J are TRBV7-8 and TRBJ1-4; TRBD1 agrees at 9 bases. Trimming cost V 1 base and J 8 bases; bases outside gene matches: 2. The CDR3 runs 14 residues. The germline V gene has CDR1 SGHVS and CDR2 FQNEAQ. The CDR3 DNA sequence: TGTGCCAGCAGCTTAGACAGGGGGCGCGAAAAACTGTTTTTT. Protein sequence: CASSLDRGREKLFF.

This clone has a single count. The chain uses TRBV18 and TRBJ1-4, with D unclear. Germline V gene sequence: CDR1 KGHSH, CDR2 LQKENI. The CDR3 covers 14 residues. The ends were cut back, 3 bases at V and 5 bases at J, with 10 bases in the middle. CDR3 loop: CASSPTALNEKLFF. The CDR3 DNA sequence: TGTGCCAGCTCACCTACGGCTTTGAATGAAAAACTGTTTTTT.

This chain uses TRBV7-9 with TRBJ2-7; 7 bases match TRBD1. This CDR3 spans 14 amino acids. CDR1 is SEHNR, CDR2 FQNEAQ, per germline (reference sequence). J gave up 2 bases and V 3 bases, and 4 bases lay outside the gene matches. CDR3 loop: CASSFGTVAYEQYF. In nucleotides, the CDR3 is TGTGCCAGCAGCTTCGGGACAGTGGCCTACGAGCAGTACTTC.

The chain is built from TRBV5-4 and TRBJ2-1; weak D call: TRBD2 (5 bases). Trimming took 4 bases from V and 0 from J, leaving 5 bases between them. CDR3 size: 13 residues. Germline V gives CDR1 SGHNT, CDR2 YYREEE (reference sequence). CDR3 in DNA: TGTGCCAGCAGCGGGAGCTCCTACAATGAGCAGTTCTTC. Amino acids: CASSGSSYNEQFF.

The genes are TRBV7-2 and TRBJ2-7, with a tentative D call TRBD2 (5 bases). CDR3 length: 17 residues. Trimming removed 5 bases from V and 0 bases from J, with 20 bases in between. Germline V gene data show CDR1 as SGHTA and CDR2 as FQGNSA. The CDR3 coding sequence is TGTGCCAGCAGCCCCGGGCTGCTCCGGGATAGCTCCTACGAGCAGTACTTC. Protein: CASSPGLLRDSSYEQYF.

This rearrangement joins TRBV6-5 to TRBJ2-1, with 14 bases lining up with TRBD2. J lost 8 bases, V lost 11 bases, and 8 bases had no gene match. Germline V CDR1 and CDR2: MNHEY, SVGAGI. The CDR3 spans 14 residues. CDR3 nucleotides: TGTGCCGCCGCGCGACTAGCGGGAGGGGATGAGCAGTTCTTC. It translates to CAAARLAGGDEQFF.

The rearrangement links TRBV10-3 to TRBJ2-7; 8 bases are shared with TRBD1. Germline-derived CDR1 and CDR2 are ENHRY and SYGVKD. The CDR3 contains 12 residues. J gave up 4 bases and V 4 bases, and 0 bases lay outside the gene matches. The CDR3: CAISGQGYEQYF. CDR3 nucleotide sequence: TGTGCCATCAGTGGACAGGGGTACGAGCAGTACTTC.

This clone was observed once. This sequence joins TRBV6-1 and TRBJ2-7; 8 nucleotides match TRBD2. The CDR3 extends over 13 amino acids. V gave up 9 bases and J gave up 1 base; unmatched junction bases: 5. Germline CDR1 is MNHNS and CDR2 is SASEGT. CDR3 coding DNA: TGTGCCAGTTACGGGGGGGAGTCCTACGAGCAGTACTTC. It is translated as CASYGGESYEQYF.

The chain is built from TRBV2 and TRBJ2-1; 8 bases agree with TRBD2. CDR3 length: 17 residues. Germline-derived CDR1 and CDR2 are SNHLY and FYNNEI. V shed 6 bases, J shed 1 base, and the junction held 11 bases outside the gene matches. CDR3 bases: TGTGCCAGCAGAGGACAACTAGCGGCCTTTTCCTACAATGAGCAGTTCTTC. Protein: CASRGQLAAFSYNEQFF.

The rearrangement links TRBV28 to TRBJ2-7; 12 bases agree with TRBD2. There are 14 residues in the CDR3. The germline V gene has CDR1 MDHEN and CDR2 SYDVKM. J lost 4 bases, V lost 7 bases, and 5 bases had no gene match. The CDR3 sequence is CASILAGGPYEQYF. CDR3 nucleotide sequence: TGTGCCAGCATCCTAGCGGGAGGGCCTTACGAGCAGTACTTC.

The J gene is TRBJ1-5, the V gene TRBV19; D remains ambiguous. This CDR3 has 14 amino acids. Germline values: CDR1 LNHDA, CDR2 SQIVND (reference sequence). Trimming took off 5 bases at V and 4 bases at J, with 12 bases between the two ends. CDR3 DNA: TGTGCCAGTAGTTCATTTAGGGTAAATCAGCCCCAGCATTTT. Its translation: CASSSFRVNQPQHF.

V and J are TRBV2 and TRBJ2-1; 12 bases match TRBD2. V was clipped by 8 bases and J by 5 bases; unmatched bases: 4. The CDR3 is 14 amino acids. The germline gives CDR1 SNHLY, CDR2 FYNNEI. For the CDR3, the DNA is TGTGCCAGCTGGCGACTAGCGGGGGACAATGAGCAGTTCTTC. Amino acids: CASWRLAGDNEQFF.

This chain links TRBV6-5 with TRBJ1-5; unclear D gene. This CDR3 region has 14 residues. CDR1 and CDR2 from the germline V gene are MNHEY and SVGAGI. The germline V and J ends were trimmed by 0 bases and 4 bases, with 7 bases remaining between them. The CDR3, as DNA: TGTGCCAGCAGTTACTCGGCCACGAATCAGCCCCAGCATTTT. Residues: CASSYSATNQPQHF.

The CDR3 spells CASSLLQGLGYNEQFF. The CDR3 DNA is TGTGCCAGCAGCCTCCTACAGGGCCTAGGGTACAATGAGCAGTTCTTC. The rearrangement links TRBV7-9 to TRBJ2-1; a weak D match, TRBD1 (6 bases). The V gene lost 5 bases and the J gene lost 4 bases, with 18 bases spanning the gap. The CDR3 is 16 residues long. Per germline, CDR1 SEHNR and CDR2 FQNEAQ (reference sequence).

This chain links TRBV2 with TRBJ1-5; 8 bases agree with TRBD1. The CDR3 spans 14 residues. The trim removed 7 bases at V and 4 bases at J, leaving 6 bases unmatched. Germline CDR1 and CDR2: SNHLY and FYNNEI. DNA for the CDR3: TGTGCCAGCACCATCCGACAGGGGAATCAGCCCCAGCATTTT. Protein product: CASTIRQGNQPQHF.

The chain employs TRBV5-4 and TRBJ1-4; 8 positions match TRBD1. J was trimmed by 3 bases and V by 1 base; bases with no gene match: 2. Germline CDR1 reads SGHNT; CDR2 reads YYREEE (reference sequence). The CDR3 is 15 amino acids. In DNA form, the CDR3 reads TGTGCCAGCAGCTTGCGACAGGGGCCTAATGAAAAACTGTTTTTT. Amino acid sequence: CASSLRQGPNEKLFF.

The chain couples TRBV7-9 to TRBJ2-1; D gene ambiguous. Trimming shortened V by 0 bases and J by 0 bases, and 15 bases separated the two germline ends. Germline V gene data show CDR1 as SEHNR and CDR2 as FQNEAQ (reference sequence). This CDR3 has 18 residues. This chain's CDR3 is CASSLALSADASYNEQFF. CDR3 DNA sequence: TGTGCCAGCAGCTTAGCGCTAAGTGCGGACGCCTCCTACAATGAGCAGTTCTTC.

The chain couples TRBV11-2 to TRBJ2-3, with TRBD2 identical over 8 bases. V was pared by 5 bases and J by 2 bases, with 3 bases of the junction left unmatched. Germline V lookup: CDR1 SGHAT, CDR2 FQNNGV. The CDR3 is made up of 14 amino acids. The CDR3 region has the DNA TGTGCCAGCAGCCAAGGACTAGCCACAGATACGCAGTATTTT. Its translation is CASSQGLATDTQYF.

The chain is built from TRBV7-9 and TRBJ1-2; the D gene is possibly TRBD1 (5 bases). Germline values: CDR1 SEHNR, CDR2 FQNEAQ (reference sequence). V was clipped by 7 bases and J by 1 base, with 19 bases between them. CDR3 length equals 16 residues. The CDR3, as DNA: TGTGCCAGCACCCCGAGTAGGGACCGAAATAACTATGGCTACACCTTC. Residues: CASTPSRDRNNYGYTF.

Only one count was recorded for this clone. The CDR3 region is CARSSGDTQYF. The CDR3 DNA is TGTGCTCGGAGTTCTGGAGATACGCAGTATTTT. The J gene is TRBJ2-3, the V gene TRBV30; D is unresolved. The CDR3 loop spans 11 amino acids. In germline, CDR1 is GTSNPN, CDR2 SVGIG (reference sequence).

The genes are TRBV29-1 and TRBJ2-7; D possibly corresponds to TRBD1 (6 bases). The CDR3 is 12 amino acids. Per the germline V gene, CDR1 is SQVTM and CDR2 is ANQGSEA. The germline V and J ends were trimmed by 6 bases and 7 bases, with 16 bases remaining between them. CDR3 residues: CSVTGARYEQYF. In DNA form, the CDR3 reads TGCAGCGTGACAGGTGCCCGGTATGAGCAGTACTTC.

A note on this clone: The sample contains more than one DNA sequence encoding this CDR3. V is TRBV27 and J is TRBJ2-7; a possible D gene is TRBD2 (7 bases). Germline V gene sequence: CDR1 MNHEY, CDR2 SMNVEV (reference sequence). The germline V and J ends were trimmed by 2 bases and 4 bases, with 9 bases remaining between them. The CDR3 spans 13 residues. This CDR3 reads CASSLRGGYEQYF. CDR3 in DNA: TGTGCCAGCAGTTTAAGGGGGGGGTACGAGCAGTACTTC.

This sequence joins TRBV28 and TRBJ1-4; no firm D call. The CDR3 has 12 amino acids. V lost 3 bases, J lost 5 bases, and 4 bases lay in between. Per the germline V gene, CDR1 is MDHEN and CDR2 is SYDVKM. CDR3 DNA sequence: TGTGCCAGCAGTTTCTTGAATGAAAAACTGTTTTTT. Translation: CASSFLNEKLFF. The full variable domain, rest sourced from reference TRBV28 and TRBJ1-4, is DVKVTQSSRYLVKRTGEKVFLECVQDMDHENMFWYRQDPGLGLRLIYFSYDVKMKEKGDIPEGYSVSREKKERFSLILESASTNQTSMYLCASSFLNEKLFFGSGTQLSVL.